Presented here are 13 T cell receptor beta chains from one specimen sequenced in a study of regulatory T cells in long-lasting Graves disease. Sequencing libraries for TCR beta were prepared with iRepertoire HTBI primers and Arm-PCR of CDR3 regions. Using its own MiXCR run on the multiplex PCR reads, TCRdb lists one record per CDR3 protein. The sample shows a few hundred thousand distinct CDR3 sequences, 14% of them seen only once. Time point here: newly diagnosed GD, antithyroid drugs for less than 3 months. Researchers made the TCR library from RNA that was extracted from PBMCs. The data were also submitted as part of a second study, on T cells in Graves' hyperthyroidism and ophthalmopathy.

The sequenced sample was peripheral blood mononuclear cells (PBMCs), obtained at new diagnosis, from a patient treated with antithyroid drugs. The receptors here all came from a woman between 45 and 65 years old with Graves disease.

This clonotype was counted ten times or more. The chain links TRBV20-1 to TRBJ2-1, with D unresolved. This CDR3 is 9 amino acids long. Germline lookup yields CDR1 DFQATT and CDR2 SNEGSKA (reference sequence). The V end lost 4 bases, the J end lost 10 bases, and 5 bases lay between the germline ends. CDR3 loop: CSAIGEQFF. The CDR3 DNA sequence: TGCAGTGCTATCGGAGAGCAGTTCTTC.

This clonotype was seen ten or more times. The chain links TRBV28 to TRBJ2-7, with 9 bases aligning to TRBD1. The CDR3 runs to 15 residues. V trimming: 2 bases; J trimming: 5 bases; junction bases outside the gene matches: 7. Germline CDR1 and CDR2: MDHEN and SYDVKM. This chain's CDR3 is CASSLAPGQGNEQYF. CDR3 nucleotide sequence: TGTGCCAGCAGTTTAGCACCGGGACAGGGCAACGAGCAGTACTTC.

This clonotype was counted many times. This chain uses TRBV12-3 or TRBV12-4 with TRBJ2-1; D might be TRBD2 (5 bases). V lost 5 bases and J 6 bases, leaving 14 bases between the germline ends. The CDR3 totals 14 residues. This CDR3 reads CASSERTLSNEQFF. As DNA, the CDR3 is TGTGCCAGCAGTGAGCGGACCCTTTCCAATGAGCAGTTCTTC.

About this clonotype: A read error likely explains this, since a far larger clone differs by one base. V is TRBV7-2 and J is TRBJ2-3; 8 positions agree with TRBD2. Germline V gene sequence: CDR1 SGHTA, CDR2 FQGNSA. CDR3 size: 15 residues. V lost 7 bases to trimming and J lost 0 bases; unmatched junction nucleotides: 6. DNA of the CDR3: TGTGCCAGCAAAAAGACTAGCGAAAGCACAGATACGCAGTATTTT. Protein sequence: CASKKTSESTDTQYF. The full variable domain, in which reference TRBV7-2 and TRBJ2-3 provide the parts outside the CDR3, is GAGVSQSPSNKVTEKGKDVELRCDPISGHTALYWYRQSLGQGLEFLIYFQGNSAPDKSGLPSDRFSAERTGGSVSTLTIQRTQQEDSAVYLCASKKTSESTDTQYFGPGTRLTVL.

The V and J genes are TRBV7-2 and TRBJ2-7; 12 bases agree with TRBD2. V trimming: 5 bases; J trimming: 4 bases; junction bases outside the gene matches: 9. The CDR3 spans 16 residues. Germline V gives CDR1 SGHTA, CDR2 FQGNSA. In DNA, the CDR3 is TGTGCCAGCAGCCCCTGGACTAGCGGGGATTCTTACGAGCAGTACTTC. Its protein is CASSPWTSGDSYEQYF.

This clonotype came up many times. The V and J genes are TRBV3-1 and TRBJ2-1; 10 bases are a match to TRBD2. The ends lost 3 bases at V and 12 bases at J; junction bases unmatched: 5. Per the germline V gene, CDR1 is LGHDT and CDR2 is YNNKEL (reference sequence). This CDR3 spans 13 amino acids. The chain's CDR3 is CASSHGLAEGQFF. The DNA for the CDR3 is TGTGCCAGCAGCCATGGACTAGCGGAGGGGCAGTTCTTC.

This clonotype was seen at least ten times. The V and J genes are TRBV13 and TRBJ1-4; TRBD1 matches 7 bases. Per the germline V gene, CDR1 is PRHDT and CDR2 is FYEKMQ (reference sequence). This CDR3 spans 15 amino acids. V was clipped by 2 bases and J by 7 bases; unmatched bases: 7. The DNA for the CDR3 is TGTGCCAGCAGCTTAAGACAGGGCCGTGGTGAAAAACTGTTTTTT. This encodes CASSLRQGRGEKLFF.

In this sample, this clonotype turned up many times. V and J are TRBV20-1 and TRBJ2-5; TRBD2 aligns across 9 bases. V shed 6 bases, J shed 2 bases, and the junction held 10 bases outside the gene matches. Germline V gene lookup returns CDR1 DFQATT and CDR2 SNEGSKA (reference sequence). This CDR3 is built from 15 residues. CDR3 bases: TGCAGTGCCCCCCGACTAGCGGACCTACAAGAGACCCAGTACTTC. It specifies CSAPRLADLQETQYF.

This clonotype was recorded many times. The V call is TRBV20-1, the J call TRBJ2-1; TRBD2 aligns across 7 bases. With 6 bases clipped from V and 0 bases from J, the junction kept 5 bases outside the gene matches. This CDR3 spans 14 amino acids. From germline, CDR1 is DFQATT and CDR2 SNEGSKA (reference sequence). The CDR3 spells CSAQRDYSYNEQFF. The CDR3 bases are TGCAGTGCACAGCGGGATTACTCCTACAATGAGCAGTTCTTC.

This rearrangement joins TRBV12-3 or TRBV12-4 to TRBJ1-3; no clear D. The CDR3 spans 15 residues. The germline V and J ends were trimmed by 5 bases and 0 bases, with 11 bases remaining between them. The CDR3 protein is CASSLSGFSGNTIYF. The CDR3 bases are TGTGCCAGCAGTCTCTCAGGATTCTCTGGAAACACCATATATTTT.

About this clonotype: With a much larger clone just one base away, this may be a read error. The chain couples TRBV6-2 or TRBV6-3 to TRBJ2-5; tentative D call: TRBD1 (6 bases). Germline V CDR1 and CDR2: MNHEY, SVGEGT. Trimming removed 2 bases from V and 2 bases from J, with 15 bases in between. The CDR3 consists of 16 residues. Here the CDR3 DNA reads TGTGCCAGCAGTTACCCGGACAGTGGCGCTCAAGAGACCCAGTACTTC. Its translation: CASSYPDSGAQETQYF.

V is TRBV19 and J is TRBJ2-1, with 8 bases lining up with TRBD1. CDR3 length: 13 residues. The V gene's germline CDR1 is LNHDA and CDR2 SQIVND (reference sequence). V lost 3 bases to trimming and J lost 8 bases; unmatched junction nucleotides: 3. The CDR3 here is CASSIQGAYEQFF. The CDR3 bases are TGTGCCAGTAGTATCCAGGGGGCCTATGAGCAGTTCTTC.

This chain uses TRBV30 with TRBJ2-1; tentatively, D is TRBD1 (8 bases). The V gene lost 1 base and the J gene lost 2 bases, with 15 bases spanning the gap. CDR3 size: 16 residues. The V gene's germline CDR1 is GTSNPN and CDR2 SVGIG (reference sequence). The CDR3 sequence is CAWSGGRQGTYNEQFF. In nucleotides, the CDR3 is TGTGCCTGGAGTGGCGGGAGACAGGGGACCTACAATGAGCAGTTCTTC.